Presented here are 21 T cell receptor beta chains from one specimen sequenced in a study of T cells after yellow fever vaccination. TCRdb fed the 5' RACE reads into MiXCR, producing one record per CDR3 protein. The top ten hold 3.2% of the sample, which has under 250,000 distinct CDR3 sequences, approximately 3% seen once. This sample comprised CD4+ T cells sorted from PBMCs, obtained 10 days after the yellow fever booster vaccination. Every receptor here comes from a man aged 18 to 35 who received the YFV17D yellow fever vaccine.

The chain recombines TRBV11-1 with TRBJ1-5; D call uncertain. Trimming shortened V by 2 bases and J by 3 bases, and 5 bases separated the two germline ends. Germline V gives CDR1 SGHAT, CDR2 FQDESV (reference sequence). CDR3 length: 13 residues. The CDR3 DNA sequence: TGTGCCAGCAGCTTATTCCTCAATCAGCCCCAGCATTTT. It yields the protein CASSLFLNQPQHF.

This clonotype was seen a few times. The rearrangement uses TRBV7-2 and TRBJ1-4; D unresolved. The V gene lost 0 bases and the J gene lost 2 bases, with 7 bases spanning the gap. The CDR3 is made up of 15 amino acids. The germline V gene encodes CDR1 SGHTA and CDR2 FQGNSA. CDR3 in DNA: TGTGCCAGCAGCTTAGCAATTGCCACTAATGAAAAACTGTTTTTT. It encodes CASSLAIATNEKLFF.

This clonotype occurred many times. CDR3 coding DNA: TGCAGTGCTAGATACGGCGGTGATTCACCCCTCCACTTT. Protein sequence: CSARYGGDSPLHF. The gene calls are TRBV20-1 and TRBJ1-6; no reliable D call. The CDR3 is made up of 13 amino acids. Between the trimmed V and J ends, which lost 2 bases and 8 bases, there was a span of 10 bases. The germline gives CDR1 DFQATT, CDR2 SNEGSKA (reference sequence).

The chain carries TRBV7-2 and TRBJ2-5, with D tentatively TRBD1 (5 bases). Germline V gene data show CDR1 as SGHTA and CDR2 as FQGNSA. The ends were cut back, 3 bases at V and 2 bases at J, with 10 bases in the middle. The CDR3 extends over 14 amino acids. CDR3 nucleotide sequence: TGTGCCAGCAGCTTCCAGGCAGGGCAAGAGACCCAGTACTTC. It specifies CASSFQAGQETQYF.

There are a few counts of this clonotype. V and J are TRBV7-2 and TRBJ1-4; the D gene is possibly TRBD1 (5 bases). The CDR3 has 16 amino acids. Trimming took off 1 base at V and 5 bases at J, with 14 bases between the two ends. Germline assignment: CDR1 SGHTA and CDR2 FQGNSA. CDR3: CASSLVVAGRNEKLFF. The CDR3 DNA reads TGTGCCAGCAGCTTAGTGGTTGCAGGGCGGAATGAAAAACTGTTTTTT.

The chain recombines TRBV18 with TRBJ1-4; D not resolved. This CDR3 region has 14 residues. V shed 2 bases and J shed 6 bases, with 10 bases lying between them. Germline CDR1 and CDR2: KGHSH and LQKENI. CDR3 amino acids: CASSPGYTDEKLFF. In DNA form, the CDR3 reads TGTGCCAGCTCACCAGGGTATACGGATGAAAAACTGTTTTTT.

Only a few counts were recorded for this clonotype. The chain is built from TRBV20-1 and TRBJ2-5; D is perhaps TRBD2 (7 bases). CDR3 length: 15 residues. From germline, CDR1 is DFQATT and CDR2 SNEGSKA (reference sequence). The V end lost 0 bases, the J end lost 5 bases, and 16 bases lay between the germline ends. The CDR3 protein is CSARDGGGAAETQYF. The CDR3 nucleotides read TGCAGTGCTAGAGATGGAGGGGGGGCAGCCGAGACCCAGTACTTC.

This clonotype was found a few times. The V and J genes are TRBV5-1 and TRBJ2-1; the D is unclear. Germline V lookup: CDR1 SGHRS, CDR2 YFSETQ. The CDR3 is made up of 14 amino acids. The V end was cut by 9 bases, the J end by 6 bases, with 19 bases between. For the CDR3, the DNA is TGCGCCACTTCGTTGAAGGCCGAAGGCAATGAGCAGTTCTTC. Its protein product is CATSLKAEGNEQFF. Complete variable domain (other parts from reference TRBV5-1 and TRBJ2-1): KAGVTQTPRYLIKTRGQQVTLSCSPISGHRSVSWYQQTPGQGLQFLFEYFSETQRNKGNFPGRFSGRQFSNSRSEMNVSTLELGDSALYLCATSLKAEGNEQFFGPGTRLTVL.

This clonotype was counted only a few times. The chain is built from TRBV6-2 or TRBV6-3 and TRBJ2-4, with D possibly being TRBD1 or TRBD2 (6 bases each). Trimming pared 7 bases from V and 7 bases from J, leaving 17 bases between. The CDR3 is 14 amino acids. Germline-derived CDR1 and CDR2 are MNHEY and SVGEGT. The CDR3 sequence is CASINGGSTNIQYF. In DNA form, the CDR3 reads TGTGCCAGCATCAACGGGGGCAGCACCAACATTCAGTACTTC.

This clonotype was found many times. This chain links TRBV18 with TRBJ2-2, with 9 bases fitting TRBD1. The germline V gene has CDR1 KGHSH and CDR2 LQKENI. V gave up 2 bases and J gave up 4 bases; unmatched junction bases: 8. The CDR3 is 17 residues long. The CDR3 DNA is TGTGCCAGCTCACCAGCCGGGACAGGGCGAACCACCGGGGAGCTGTTTTTT. Translating gives CASSPAGTGRTTGELFF.

In this sample, this clonotype turned up a few times. The chain employs TRBV9 and TRBJ2-2; the D gene could be TRBD1 or TRBD2 (5 bases each). The CDR3 has 15 amino acids. V lost 4 bases and J 3 bases, leaving 13 bases between the germline ends. Germline loops: CDR1 SGDLS, CDR2 YYNGEE. CDR3 sequence (DNA): TGTGCCAGCAGCCCAAGGGGACGGGACACCGGGGAGCTGTTTTTT. This gives the protein CASSPRGRDTGELFF.

This clonotype was detected ten times or more. This chain uses TRBV5-6 with TRBJ2-4; 7 bases are shared with TRBD1. The CDR3 sequence is 13 residues long. Per germline, CDR1 SGHDT and CDR2 YYEEEE. Germline trimming cut 3 bases from V and 7 bases from J; bases unmatched to any gene: 4. The CDR3 protein is CASSWEQGNIQYF. The DNA for the CDR3 is TGTGCCAGCAGCTGGGAACAGGGGAACATTCAGTACTTC.

The table lists this clonotype with many counts. V usage is TRBV6-2 or TRBV6-3 and J usage is TRBJ1-1, with D unresolved. V was trimmed by 4 bases and J by 5 bases, leaving 11 bases between them. This CDR3 has 13 residues. Germline CDR1 and CDR2: MNHEY and SVGEGT. The CDR3 region is CASSFFRETEAFF. CDR3 nucleotides: TGTGCCAGCAGTTTCTTTAGGGAGACTGAAGCTTTCTTT.

This clonotype was seen many times. The gene calls are TRBV6-1 and TRBJ1-5; 9 bases map to TRBD1. The CDR3 length is 16 residues. V lost 3 bases to trimming and J lost 5 bases; unmatched junction nucleotides: 8. Germline V gene sequence: CDR1 MNHNS, CDR2 SASEGT. The CDR3 sequence is CASSDPGQGRDQPQHF. CDR3 DNA: TGTGCCAGCAGTGACCCCGGACAGGGGAGGGATCAGCCCCAGCATTTT.

The rearrangement joins TRBV5-8 to TRBJ1-4; TRBD1 matches at 7 bases. Looked up from germline, CDR1 is SGHTS and CDR2 is YDEGEE. CDR3 length equals 14 residues. V lost 1 base, J lost 10 bases, and 7 bases stayed unmatched. CDR3 residues: CASSLITGERKLFF. Written as DNA, the CDR3 is TGTGCCAGCAGCTTGATAACAGGGGAGCGAAAACTGTTTTTT.

This clonotype was counted a few times. This chain connects TRBV20-1 to TRBJ1-4, with no clear D. The CDR3 has 15 residues. V gave up 5 bases and J gave up 3 bases, with 16 bases separating them. Germline CDR1 and CDR2: DFQATT and SNEGSKA (reference sequence). The CDR3 DNA reads TGCAGTGCTGTTGACTCCTTTGGGTCTAATGAAAAACTGTTTTTT. Its protein is CSAVDSFGSNEKLFF.

This clonotype was counted only a few times. The chain uses TRBV5-4 and TRBJ1-2; 10 bases line up with TRBD1. The ends lost 2 bases at V and 3 bases at J; junction bases unmatched: 19. The germline gives CDR1 SGHNT, CDR2 YYREEE (reference sequence). The CDR3 is 20 residues long. CDR3 amino acids: CASSFSPTDRGLPVYYGYTF. The CDR3 coding sequence is TGTGCCAGCAGCTTTTCACCGACGGACAGGGGGTTGCCCGTGTACTATGGCTACACCTTC.

This clonotype was seen at least ten times. The genes are TRBV6-5 and TRBJ2-1, with a weak D call TRBD2 (6 bases). This CDR3 has 16 amino acids. CDR1 and CDR2 from the germline V gene are MNHEY and SVGAGI. V dropped 6 bases and J dropped 5 bases, with 20 bases sitting between them. DNA for the CDR3: TGTGCCAGCAGCCCCGGGAGCGCCCAGGGTAACAATGAGCAGTTCTTC. It specifies CASSPGSAQGNNEQFF.

This clonotype was detected a few times. This chain connects TRBV5-6 to TRBJ2-3; 11 bases align to TRBD1. V was clipped by 3 bases and J by 6 bases; unmatched bases: 9. The V gene's germline CDR1 is SGHDT and CDR2 YYEEEE. The CDR3 is 16 residues long. CDR3 loop: CASSWLGQGASDTQYF. DNA of the CDR3: TGTGCCAGCAGCTGGCTAGGACAGGGGGCCTCGGATACGCAGTATTTT.

The chain links TRBV6-2 or TRBV6-3 to TRBJ1-5; 7 bases fit TRBD1. J lost 6 bases, V lost 8 bases, and 7 bases had no gene match. The germline CDR1 and CDR2 sequences are MNHEY and SVGEGT. This CDR3 region has 13 residues. CDR3: CASVSGGGQPQHF. CDR3 sequence (DNA): TGTGCCAGCGTGTCAGGGGGAGGTCAGCCCCAGCATTTT.

This clonotype was seen a handful of times. This rearrangement joins TRBV18 to TRBJ1-5; D is unclear. The CDR3 spans 13 residues. The ends were cut back, 2 bases at V and 7 bases at J, with 9 bases in the middle. The germline V gene encodes CDR1 KGHSH and CDR2 LQKENI. CDR3 in amino acids: CASSPEGTQPQHF. In nucleotides, the CDR3 is TGTGCCAGCTCACCAGAAGGTACCCAGCCCCAGCATTTT. Combining the CDR3 with reference TRBV18 and TRBJ1-5 gives the whole variable domain NAGVMQNPRHLVRRRGQEARLRCSPMKGHSHVYWYRQLPEEGLKFMVYLQKENIIDESGMPKERFSAEFPKEGPSILRIQQVVRGDSAAYFCASSPEGTQPQHFGDGTRLSIL.